This T cell receptor beta chain comes out of a study of cytomegalovirus exposure and HLA in healthy donors. Findings of the study overall: By a later analysis, the bulk of CMV-associated TCR beta chains appeared HLA-restricted. For most subjects, TCR beta sequences were reported to predict HLA-A and HLA-B alleles with accuracy.

The CDR3 runs to 13 residues. V lost 5 bases, J lost 4 bases, and 9 bases lay in between. The germline V gene has CDR1 SGHTA and CDR2 FQGNSA. Notes on this clone: No antigen is known for it.

13 Jbeta primers and 60 Vbeta primers were used for the PCR. The assay was immunoSEQ multiplex PCR, and TCRdb's table has in-frame clones only and misses some. The sample includes about 190,000 clones, about 88% seen only once; the top ten take roughly 0.34%. The donors comprised healthy bone marrow donors. The receptor comes from a woman aged 25-40 years in good health and CMV-seronegative. Sequencing used PBMCs. The chain recombines TRBV7-2 with TRBJ1-5, with D tentatively TRBD1 (5 bases). The DNA for the CDR3 is TGTGCCAGCAGCCCCCGGGGGAATCAGCCCCAGCATTTT. Amino acid sequence: CASSPRGNQPQHF.